This T cell receptor beta chain was captured in a study of shared clonotypes between healthy human individuals. Study-level background: Each donor's CD4 naive and CD4 memory cells filled three plates apiece, CD8 naive two, and CD8 memory one.

For sorted subsets, roughly 200 ng DNA per replicate equaled 30,000 or so T cell genomes. Libraries were prepared by immunoSEQ multiplex PCR; TCRdb keeps only in-frame clonotypes and omits some of them. Of about 1.1 million clones in the sample, approximately 78% were seen once. All of the donors resided in Nashville, Tennessee, and each was a Caucasian adult. Trimming took 0 bases from V and 2 from J, leaving 9 bases between them. The germline CDR1 and CDR2 sequences are SGHRS and YFSETQ. The CDR3 is made up of 15 amino acids. This clone was detected ten times or more. This TCR came from a man aged 18-30 years in good health. Some clones in this sample may be carry-over from other donors' samples. V is TRBV5-1 and J is TRBJ2-1; D ambiguous. Sequencing used memory CD4+ T cells from PBMCs. Sample subset: CD45RA-negative fraction. The CDR3 sequence: CASSLADSTYNEQFF. The DNA for the CDR3 is TGCGCCAGCAGCTTGGCTGACTCGACCTACAATGAGCAGTTCTTC.